The 13 T cell receptor beta chains given below trace back to one sample, sequenced in a study of cytomegalovirus exposure and HLA in healthy donors (dated by TCRdb to about 2017). Libraries came from the immunoSEQ multiplex PCR assay. The multiplex PCR relied on a mix of 60 forward primers for TCR Vbeta segments and 13 reverse primers for TCR Jbeta segments. TCRdb limited this immuneACCESS table to in-frame rearrangements with V and J called. A share of clones is missing; checked studies link under half to unresolved V genes, and the rest is unexplained. Counted in this sample were 150,000 to 200,000 clones; 81% of them appeared once. The ten largest account for 1.5% to 2% of the sample. Sequenced input: PBMCs. These receptors all stem from a woman aged 18-29 years in good health and CMV-seronegative.

This chain joins TRBV15 and TRBJ2-7; 8 bases fit TRBD1. The CDR3 loop spans 14 amino acids. The J segment lost 5 bases and the V segment lost 4 bases, leaving 7 bases of the junction unmatched. The germline V gene encodes CDR1 LNHNV and CDR2 YYDKDF (reference sequence). In DNA form, the CDR3 reads TGTGCCACCAGCATAGACAGGGGCACCGACGAGCAGTACTTC. It is translated as CATSIDRGTDEQYF.

This clone was picked up one time. The chain employs TRBV7-6 and TRBJ1-4, with D tentatively TRBD1 (6 bases). Germline V lookup: CDR1 SGHVS, CDR2 FNYEAQ. The CDR3 length is 17 residues. Trimming took 4 bases from V and 5 from J, leaving 20 bases between them. In DNA, the CDR3 is TGTGCCAGCAGCTCTGACCGGAGACAGGCTCCGAATGAAAAACTGTTTTTT. Translated: CASSSDRRQAPNEKLFF.

This rearrangement joins TRBV10-3 to TRBJ2-6; a weak D match, TRBD1 (6 bases). Germline CDR1 ENHRY, CDR2 SYGVKD. Trimming pared 6 bases from V and 4 bases from J, leaving 19 bases between. This CDR3 contains 17 residues. The CDR3 is CAISQHSTGPGANVLTF. DNA of the CDR3: TGTGCCATCAGCCAGCACTCCACAGGGCCCGGGGCCAACGTCCTGACTTTC.

The chain joins TRBV27 to TRBJ1-5; 7 positions agree with TRBD1. CDR1 MNHEY and CDR2 SMNVEV come from the germline V gene (reference sequence). Losses at the gene ends were 3 bases for V and 2 bases for J; bases not matched to a gene: 10. The CDR3 contains 17 residues. CDR3 residues: CASSFSGQAGGNQPQHF. The DNA for the CDR3 is TGTGCCAGCAGTTTTTCTGGACAGGCCGGTGGCAATCAGCCCCAGCATTTT.

The J gene is TRBJ2-7, the V gene TRBV5-5; tentative D call: TRBD2 (6 bases). V dropped 4 bases and J dropped 1 base, with 15 bases sitting between them. The germline V gene has CDR1 SGHKS and CDR2 YYEKEE (reference sequence). This CDR3 is built from 15 residues. The CDR3 sequence is CASSTSGTRSYEQYF. The CDR3 DNA is TGTGCCAGCAGCACGTCCGGGACTCGATCCTACGAGCAGTACTTC.

This clone was counted a single time. The V and J genes are TRBV9 and TRBJ2-7, with 14 bases lining up with TRBD2. V lost 3 bases, J lost 10 bases, and 9 bases stayed unmatched. This CDR3 spans 15 amino acids. Looked up from germline, CDR1 is SGDLS and CDR2 is YYNGEE. In DNA form, the CDR3 reads TGTGCCAGCAGCGATCAAACCGGGACTAGCGGGAGACAGTACTTC. Translating it yields CASSDQTGTSGRQYF.

This clone showed up just once. CDR3 sequence reads: CASSIWGGGWYF. CDR3 in DNA: TGTGCCAGTAGTATATGGGGAGGAGGGTGGTACTTC. The chain joins TRBV19 to TRBJ2-4; the D gene is possibly TRBD2 (6 bases). The V end lost 2 bases, the J end lost 15 bases, and 14 bases lay between the germline ends. Germline CDR1 is LNHDA and CDR2 is SQIVND (reference sequence). The CDR3 extends over 12 amino acids.

Comment on this clone: In the same sample, other DNA sequences code for this CDR3. The rearrangement links TRBV13 to TRBJ2-3; 12 nucleotides line up with TRBD2. The germline V gene has CDR1 PRHDT and CDR2 FYEKMQ (reference sequence). The length of the CDR3 is 15 residues. With 5 bases clipped from V and 3 bases from J, the junction kept 3 bases outside the gene matches. This CDR3 reads CASSPGLAGTDTQYF. CDR3 coding DNA: TGTGCCAGCAGCCCCGGACTAGCGGGGACAGATACGCAGTATTTT.

The chain joins TRBV6-6 to TRBJ1-6; possibly TRBD1 for D (5 bases). Per germline, CDR1 MNHNY and CDR2 SVGAGI (reference sequence). V shed 7 bases and J shed 0 bases, with 13 bases lying between them. CDR3 length: 16 residues. CDR3: CASTAGRSSYNSPLHF. As DNA, the CDR3 is TGTGCCAGCACGGCAGGGCGAAGCTCCTATAATTCACCCCTCCACTTT.

This chain links TRBV5-4 with TRBJ1-2; D gene unclear. CDR3 length: 12 residues. With 0 bases removed from V and 8 bases from J, the gap between germline ends came to 8 bases. CDR1 is SGHNT, CDR2 YYREEE, per germline (reference sequence). Here the CDR3 reads CASSLVREGYTF. The CDR3 region has the DNA TGTGCCAGCAGCTTGGTTCGGGAAGGCTACACCTTC.

The chain carries TRBV5-1 and TRBJ2-5, with TRBD1 identical over 8 bases. Germline V gives CDR1 SGHRS, CDR2 YFSETQ. V lost 0 bases and J lost 7; bases outside the gene matches: 5. This CDR3 contains 14 residues. In nucleotides, the CDR3 is TGCGCCAGCAGCTTGGCCGGACAGGGAAGGACCCAGTACTTC. Translation: CASSLAGQGRTQYF.

This clone occurred a few times. The chain uses TRBV4-1 and TRBJ2-5; TRBD1 might be the D (6 bases). CDR3 size: 16 residues. CDR1 MGHRA and CDR2 YSYEKL come from the germline V gene. V gave up 3 bases and J gave up 4 bases, with 18 bases separating them. The CDR3 protein is CASSHNSDRRGETQYF. CDR3 DNA: TGCGCCAGCAGCCACAATTCGGACAGACGGGGAGAGACCCAGTACTTC.

The chain combines TRBV5-6 with TRBJ2-4, with 8 bases identical to TRBD1. Germline V gives CDR1 SGHDT, CDR2 YYEEEE. V trimming: 4 bases; J trimming: 3 bases; junction bases outside the gene matches: 6. This CDR3 spans 15 amino acids. CDR3: CASSPQTGVKNIQYF. Written as DNA, the CDR3 is TGTGCCAGCAGCCCGCAGACAGGGGTCAAAAACATTCAGTACTTC.